This is a list of T cell receptor beta chains from one sample in a study of graft-versus-host responses after intestinal transplantation. Sequencing used immunoSEQ multiplex PCR; TCRdb keeps in-frame clones, though not all of them. In the table there are fewer than 30,000 clones, approximately 90% of which are singletons. This specimen was PBMCs, taken around 460 days after intestinal transplantation. Receptors were obtained from a human patient who received an intestinal transplant, so some T cells may come from the graft donor. Each CDR3 is given with its conserved first and last residue.

v_call cdr3_aa
TRBV4-3 CASSQDVGQDYGYTF
TRBV6-1 CASSEAPSGANQPQHF
TRBV27 CASSPTYSSNQPQHF
TRBV9 CASSVLVDNEQFF
TRBV27 CASSPRQPFGNTIYF
TRBV6-1 CASSSTGAAGNTIYF
TRBV5-6 CASSTGTFTYEQYF
TRBV7-9 CASSLAGAKNIQYF
TRBV19 CASRAGNRGLMNPLHF
TRBV18 CASSPLPPLRGSSYEQYF
TRBV18 CASSRGASNQPQHF
TRBV6-5 CASKGERSNQPQHF
TRBV30 CAWSVDARQGAKGF
TRBV2 CASSPGLGPYEQYF
TRBV19 CASMRRGSTDTQYF
TRBV9 CASSTGTDTQYF